What follows is one T cell receptor beta chain and its context. Unique molecular identifiers were incorporated when the TCRbeta library was constructed. TCRdb fed the PCR reads into MiXCR, producing one record per CDR3 protein. The sample holds some 520,000 distinct CDR3 sequences, 32% seen once. The CDR3 has 16 amino acids. The V gene lost 2 bases and the J gene lost 6 bases, with 17 bases spanning the gap. Germline V CDR1 and CDR2: SGHTA, FQGNSA. The sample comes from a study of T-cell reconstitution after alpha-beta-depleted transplantation in children. J is TRBJ2-1 and V is TRBV7-2, with D possibly TRBD2 on 5 matching bases. Material: PBMCs from the stem cell graft donor, obtained from the stem cell graft. This receptor was obtained from a human donor who donated a stem cell graft to a child with aplastic anemia. The CDR3 protein is CASSLTMASLGNEQFF. The CDR3 DNA reads as TGTGCCAGCAGCTTAACGATGGCTAGCCTTGGCAATGAGCAGTTCTTC.